The sequence of this T cell receptor (beta chain) was determined in a study of early T cells in non-severe SARS-CoV-2 infection. Study background: The authors sequenced bulk RNA from unsorted whole blood, leaving chains unpaired. Overall study findings and caveats: Missing private and CD4 specificities, VDJdb matching favored anti-spike CD8 responses.

Germline CDR1 is MGHRA and CDR2 is YSYEKL. Trimming pared 0 bases from V and 9 bases from J, leaving 15 bases between. This CDR3 is 15 amino acids long. This clonotype occurred many times. Its antigen remains unknown. Individual cDNA molecules received unique molecular identifiers. One entry per CDR3 protein, called by TCRdb with MiXCR from the 5' RACE reads. The sample carries about 40,000 distinct CDR3 sequences, over 3.5% recorded once. The sequence derives from an adult who was a healthcare worker with PCR-confirmed SARS-CoV-2 infection or an uninfected control (not recorded which). The sample consisted of whole blood. The chain has TRBV4-1 and TRBJ2-1; the D is unclear. The CDR3 loop is CASSQEGLGSGEQFF. In nucleotides, the CDR3 is TGCGCCAGCAGCCAAGAAGGCCTAGGTTCGGGTGAGCAGTTCTTC.